This is a list of T cell receptor beta chains from one sample in a study of OX40 agonist ivuxolimab in advanced cancers. The repertoire was sequenced with immunoSEQ multiplex PCR; TCRdb's copy has only in-frame clones and lacks some. Of around 80,000 clones listed, about 93% are singletons. The sequencing here drew on CD4+ or CD8+ T cells sorted from blood, taken in a trial of the OX40 agonist ivuxolimab. The receptors stem from an adult with an advanced solid tumor such as melanoma, head and neck, liver or kidney cancer. Both conserved end residues are part of each CDR3. A D gene is named only where the DNA matches it firmly. Clone size is given for some rows only: seen once, a few or many times, or a class if the clone is expanded.

j_call,d_call,v_call,clone_size,cdr3_aa,cdr3_nt
TRBJ2-2,TRBD2,TRBV7-2,few,CASSFVREAGELFF,TGTGCCAGCAGCTTTGTACGGGAGGCCGGGGAGCTGTTTTTT
TRBJ2-2,TRBD2,TRBV27,.,CASTHSSGTGTGELFF,TGTGCCAGCACCCATTCTAGCGGAACGGGTACCGGGGAGCTGTTTTTT
TRBJ2-3,.,TRBV27,.,CASSLGAGTSTDTQYF,TGTGCCAGCAGTTTAGGGGCGGGGACTAGCACAGATACGCAGTATTTT
TRBJ2-3,TRBD1,TRBV6-6,.,CASSYTGTGVTDTQYF,TGTGCCAGCAGTTACACCGGGACAGGGGTTACAGATACGCAGTATTTT
TRBJ1-1,TRBD1,TRBV27,.,CASTPYRGGTEAFF,TGTGCCAGCACCCCATACAGGGGGGGCACTGAAGCTTTCTTT
TRBJ2-1,.,TRBV29-1,.,CSVGGLYEQFF,TGCAGCGTTGGAGGGCTTTATGAGCAGTTCTTC
TRBJ1-5,TRBD1,TRBV4-1,.,CASSQDRTGLQPQHF,TGCGCCAGCAGCCAAGATCGGACAGGGCTTCAGCCCCAGCATTTT
TRBJ1-4,.,TRBV19,.,CASKTEAGVDEKLFF,TGTGCCAGTAAAACGGAGGCAGGGGTGGATGAAAAACTGTTTTTT
TRBJ2-3,.,TRBV7-6,.,CASSLGETYVYGTDTQYF,TGTGCCAGCAGCTTAGGCGAGACTTACGTGTATGGCACAGATACGCAGTATTTT
TRBJ2-3,.,TRBV2,.,CASSEAGTGTDTQYF,TGTGCCAGCAGTGAAGCAGGGACGGGCACAGATACGCAGTATTTT
TRBJ2-7,.,TRBV18,.,CASSSRGIRADEQYF,TGTGCCAGCTCATCTCGTGGCATTCGAGCCGACGAGCAGTACTTC
TRBJ2-7,TRBD2,TRBV28,.,CASSFLAGASYEQYF,TGTGCCAGCAGTTTCCTAGCGGGAGCCTCCTACGAGCAGTACTTC
TRBJ1-4,TRBD1,TRBV4-1,.,CASSQGTGSKEKLFF,TGCGCCAGCAGCCAAGGGACAGGAAGTAAAGAAAAACTGTTTTTT
TRBJ2-7,.,TRBV6-5,.,CATSRERAPYEQYF,TGTGCCACCTCCCGCGAGAGAGCGCCCTACGAGCAGTACTTC
TRBJ1-5,.,TRBV7-6,.,CASLPDGLHNQPQHF,TGTGCCAGCCTTCCGGACGGACTCCACAATCAGCCCCAGCATTTT
TRBJ2-1,TRBD2,TRBV27,.,CASSFGLERGENEQFF,TGTGCCAGCAGTTTCGGACTAGAGCGGGGTGAAAATGAGCAGTTCTTC
TRBJ2-5,.,TRBV5-1,.,CASSFRHFAQETQYF,TGCGCCAGCAGCTTCAGACACTTTGCCCAAGAGACCCAGTACTTC
TRBJ2-3,TRBD2,TRBV28,once,CASSFPPSGTDSSTDTQYF,TGTGCCAGCAGTTTCCCCCCTAGCGGGACGGACTCTAGCACAGATACGCAGTATTTT
TRBJ1-1,.,TRBV19,.,CASSIGMGNTEAFF,TGTGCCAGTAGTATCGGAATGGGGAACACTGAAGCTTTCTTT
TRBJ1-4,.,TRBV11-3,.,CASSSGRNATNEKLFF,TGTGCCAGCAGCTCCGGACGGAACGCAACTAATGAAAAACTGTTTTTT
TRBJ1-5,TRBD1,TRBV6-5,.,CASSLRQGRYQPQHF,TGTGCCAGCAGTCTCCGACAGGGACGGTATCAGCCCCAGCATTTT
TRBJ1-2,TRBD1,TRBV7-9,.,CASSYMRPGTGKGYTF,TGTGCCAGCAGTTATATGCGGCCCGGGACAGGGAAAGGCTACACCTTC
TRBJ1-2,.,TRBV6-1,.,CASSDSFALYGYTF,TGTGCCAGCAGTGATAGTTTCGCCCTCTATGGCTACACCTTC
TRBJ2-1,.,TRBV7-9,.,CASSGGYSYNEQFF,TGTGCCAGCAGCGGGGGCTACTCCTACAATGAGCAGTTCTTC
TRBJ1-5,.,TRBV10-3,few,CAISEIKGNQPQHF,TGTGCCATCAGTGAGATAAAGGGGAATCAGCCCCAGCATTTT
TRBJ1-5,TRBD1,TRBV27,.,CASSLTGVLGNQPQHF,TGTGCCAGCAGTTTGACAGGGGTTTTGGGCAATCAGCCCCAGCATTTT
TRBJ1-2,.,TRBV19,.,CASSILGRGYGYTF,TGTGCCAGTAGTATACTCGGCAGGGGCTATGGCTACACCTTC
TRBJ2-5,.,TRBV9,.,CASSANREETQYF,TGTGCCAGCAGCGCAAACAGGGAAGAGACCCAGTACTTC
TRBJ1-1,.,TRBV5-1,.,CASSFRDMNTEAFF,TGCGCCAGCAGCTTCCGCGATATGAACACTGAAGCTTTCTTT
TRBJ2-3,.,TRBV27,.,CASSLLRSGGTDTQYF,TGTGCCAGCAGTTTATTACGCAGTGGTGGCACAGATACGCAGTATTTT
TRBJ1-3,.,TRBV5-4,once,CASSQDGTSGNTIYF,TGTGCCAGCTCACAAGACGGAACCTCTGGAAACACCATATATTTT
TRBJ2-3,.,TRBV29-1,.,CSAERSLVDTQYF,TGCAGCGCCGAAAGGTCGCTGGTAGATACGCAGTATTTT
TRBJ1-4,.,TRBV7-6,.,CASSPEGRSINEKLFF,TGTGCCAGCAGCCCGGAGGGGAGGAGCATTAATGAAAAACTGTTTTTT
TRBJ2-4,TRBD2,TRBV15,.,CATSRERPPGGYIQYF,TGTGCCACCAGCAGAGAGAGGCCCCCGGGGGGGTACATTCAGTACTTC
TRBJ1-4,.,TRBV27,.,CASSIPTRVVEKLFF,TGTGCCAGCAGTATACCGACCAGGGTTGTTGAAAAACTGTTTTTT
TRBJ2-1,TRBD1,TRBV7-6,.,CASSLDRGRNEQFF,TGTGCCAGCAGCCTTGACAGGGGGCGGAATGAGCAGTTCTTC
TRBJ1-5,TRBD1,TRBV7-9,.,CASSRDRASNQPQHF,TGTGCCAGCAGTCGCGACAGGGCCTCCAATCAGCCCCAGCATTTT
TRBJ2-3,.,TRBV11-3,once,CASSLGGGITDGQYF,TGTGCCAGCAGCTTAGGTGGGGGGATCACAGATGGGCAGTATTTT
TRBJ2-5,.,TRBV6-5,.,CASSIGGPETQYF,TGTGCCAGCAGCATCGGAGGGCCCGAGACCCAGTACTTC
TRBJ2-1,TRBD2,TRBV4-1,.,CASSQSAGGYNEQFF,TGCGCCAGCAGCCAATCGGCGGGAGGCTACAATGAGCAGTTCTTC
TRBJ1-1,.,TRBV19,.,CASSISQGGGTEAFF,TGTGCCAGTAGTATAAGTCAGGGTGGTGGCACTGAAGCTTTCTTT
TRBJ1-2,.,TRBV6-5,.,CASSYLTGTNYGYTF,TGTGCCAGCAGTTACTTGACAGGAACTAACTATGGCTACACCTTC
TRBJ1-1,.,TRBV7-8,.,CASSLVYSGAEAFF,TGTGCCAGCAGCTTAGTGTACAGCGGCGCTGAAGCTTTCTTT
TRBJ2-2,TRBD1,TRBV11-3,.,CASSSRGTGLITGELFF,TGTGCCAGCAGCTCCAGGGGGACAGGGTTAATCACCGGGGAGCTGTTTTTT
TRBJ2-7,.,TRBV27,.,CASSPGSRRTYEQYF,TGTGCCAGCAGTCCGGGGAGTAGACGGACCTACGAGCAGTACTTC
TRBJ2-5,TRBD2,TRBV11-1,.,CASSLGASGQETQYF,TGTGCCAGCAGCTTAGGGGCTAGCGGCCAAGAGACCCAGTACTTC
TRBJ1-2,.,TRBV27,.,CASSLMGRTYTF,TGTGCCAGCAGTTTAATGGGACGGACCTACACCTTC
TRBJ1-5,.,TRBV7-9,.,CASSLAEGGPVDQPQHF,TGTGCCAGCAGCTTAGCGGAGGGGGGGCCGGTGGATCAGCCCCAGCATTTT
TRBJ2-7,TRBD2,TRBV6-5,.,CASTARTSGLAEQYF,TGTGCCAGCACCGCCCGGACTAGCGGATTGGCGGAGCAGTACTTC
TRBJ2-7,TRBD1,TRBV5-5,.,CASSLAHRTGLSYEQYF,TGTGCCAGCAGCTTGGCCCATAGGACAGGGCTCTCCTACGAGCAGTACTTC